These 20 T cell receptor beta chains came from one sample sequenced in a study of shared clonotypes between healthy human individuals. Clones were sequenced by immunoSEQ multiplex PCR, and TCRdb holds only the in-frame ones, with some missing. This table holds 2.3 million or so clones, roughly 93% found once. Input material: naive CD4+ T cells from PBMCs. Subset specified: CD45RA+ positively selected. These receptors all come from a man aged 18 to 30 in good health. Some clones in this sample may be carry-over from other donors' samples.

CDR3 in DNA: TGTGCCAGCAGACCGGGACTAGCGGGAGTAGTACAGTACTTC. It translates to CASRPGLAGVVQYF. This sequence joins TRBV28 and TRBJ2-7; TRBD2 matches 14 bases. The CDR3 covers 14 residues. Per germline, CDR1 MDHEN and CDR2 SYDVKM. The V gene end was trimmed by 6 bases and the J gene end by 10 bases; junction bases not matched to a gene: 8.

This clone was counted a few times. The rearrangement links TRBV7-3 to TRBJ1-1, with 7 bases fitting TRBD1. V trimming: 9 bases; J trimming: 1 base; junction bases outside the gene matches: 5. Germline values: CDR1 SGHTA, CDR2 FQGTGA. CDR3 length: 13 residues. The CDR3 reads CASAGQPNTEAFF. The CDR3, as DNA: TGTGCCAGTGCGGGACAGCCGAACACTGAAGCTTTCTTT. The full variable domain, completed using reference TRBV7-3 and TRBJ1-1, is GAGVSQTPSNKVTEKGKYVELRCDPISGHTALYWYRQSLGQGPEFLIYFQGTGAADDSGLPNDRFFAVRPEGSVSTLKIQRTERGDSAVYLCASAGQPNTEAFFGQGTRLTVV.

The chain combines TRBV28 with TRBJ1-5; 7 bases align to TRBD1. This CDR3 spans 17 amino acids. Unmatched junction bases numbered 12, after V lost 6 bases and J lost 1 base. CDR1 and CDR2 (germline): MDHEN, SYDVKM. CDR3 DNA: TGTGCCAGCAGATACCGCAGACAGGGAATAAGCAATCAGCCCCAGCATTTT. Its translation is CASRYRRQGISNQPQHF. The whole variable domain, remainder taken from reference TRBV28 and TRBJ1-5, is DVKVTQSSRYLVKRTGEKVFLECVQDMDHENMFWYRQDPGLGLRLIYFSYDVKMKEKGDIPEGYSVSREKKERFSLILESASTNQTSMYLCASRYRRQGISNQPQHFGDGTRLSIL.

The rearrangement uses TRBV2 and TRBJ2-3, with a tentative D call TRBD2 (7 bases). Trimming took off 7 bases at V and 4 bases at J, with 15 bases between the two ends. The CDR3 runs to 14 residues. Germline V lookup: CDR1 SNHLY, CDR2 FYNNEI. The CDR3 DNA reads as TGTGCCAGCATCGGGGGGCAGGGGCCAGATACGCAGTATTTT. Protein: CASIGGQGPDTQYF. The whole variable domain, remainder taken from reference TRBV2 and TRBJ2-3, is EPEVTQTPSHQVTQMGQEVILRCVPISNHLYFYWYRQILGQKVEFLVSFYNNEISEKSEIFDDQFSVERPDGSNFTLKIRSTKLEDSAMYFCASIGGQGPDTQYFGPGTRLTVL.

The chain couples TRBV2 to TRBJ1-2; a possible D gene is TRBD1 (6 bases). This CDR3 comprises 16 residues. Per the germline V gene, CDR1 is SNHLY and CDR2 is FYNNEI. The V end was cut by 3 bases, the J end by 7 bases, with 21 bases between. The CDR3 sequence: CASSDTMTGRVGGYTF. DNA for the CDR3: TGTGCCAGCAGTGACACAATGACAGGACGGGTCGGTGGCTACACCTTC. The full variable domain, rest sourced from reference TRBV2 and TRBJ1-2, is EPEVTQTPSHQVTQMGQEVILRCVPISNHLYFYWYRQILGQKVEFLVSFYNNEISEKSEIFDDQFSVERPDGSNFTLKIRSTKLEDSAMYFCASSDTMTGRVGGYTFGSGTRLTVV.

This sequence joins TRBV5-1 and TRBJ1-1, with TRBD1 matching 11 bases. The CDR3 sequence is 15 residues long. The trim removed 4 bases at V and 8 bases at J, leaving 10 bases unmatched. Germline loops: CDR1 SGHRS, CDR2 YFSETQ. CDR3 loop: CASSLDGQGAIEAFF. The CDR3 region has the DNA TGCGCCAGCAGCCTAGACGGACAGGGGGCTATCGAAGCTTTCTTT.

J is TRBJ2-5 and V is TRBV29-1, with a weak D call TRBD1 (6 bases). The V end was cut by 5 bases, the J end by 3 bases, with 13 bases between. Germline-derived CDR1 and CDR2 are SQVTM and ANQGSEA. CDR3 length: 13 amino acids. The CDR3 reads CSVLRGFEETQYF. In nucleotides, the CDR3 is TGCAGCGTTCTAAGGGGGTTTGAAGAGACCCAGTACTTC.

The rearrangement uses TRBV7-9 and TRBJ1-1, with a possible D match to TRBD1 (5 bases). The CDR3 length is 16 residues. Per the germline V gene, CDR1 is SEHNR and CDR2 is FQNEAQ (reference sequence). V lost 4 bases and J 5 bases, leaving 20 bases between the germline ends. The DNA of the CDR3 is TGTGCCAGCAGCTCTGACAGTTGGGTGGGAGGGACTGAAGCTTTCTTT. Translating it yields CASSSDSWVGGTEAFF. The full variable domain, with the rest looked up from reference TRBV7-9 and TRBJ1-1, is DTGVSQNPRHKITKRGQNVTFRCDPISEHNRLYWYRQTLGQGPEFLTYFQNEAQLEKSRLLSDRFSAERPKGSFSTLEIQRTEQGDSAMYLCASSSDSWVGGTEAFFGQGTRLTVV.

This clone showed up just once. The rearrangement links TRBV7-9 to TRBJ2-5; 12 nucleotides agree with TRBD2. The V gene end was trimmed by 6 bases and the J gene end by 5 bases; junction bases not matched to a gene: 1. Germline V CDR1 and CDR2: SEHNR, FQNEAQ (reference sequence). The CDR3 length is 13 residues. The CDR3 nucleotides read TGTGCCAGCAGGCTAGCGGGAGGGGAGACCCAGTACTTC. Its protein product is CASRLAGGETQYF.

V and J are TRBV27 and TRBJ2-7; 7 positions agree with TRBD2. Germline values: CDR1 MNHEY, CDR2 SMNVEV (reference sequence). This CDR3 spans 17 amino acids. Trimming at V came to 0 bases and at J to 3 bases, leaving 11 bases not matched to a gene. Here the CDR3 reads CASSLSIFSGTNYEQYF. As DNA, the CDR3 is TGTGCCAGCAGTTTATCGATCTTTTCCGGGACTAACTACGAGCAGTACTTC.

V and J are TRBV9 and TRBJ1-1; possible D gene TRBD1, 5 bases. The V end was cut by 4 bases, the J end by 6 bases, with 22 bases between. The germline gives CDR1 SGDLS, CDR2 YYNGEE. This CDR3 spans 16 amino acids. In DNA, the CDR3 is TGTGCCAGCAGCAAGTCTGGGGGGATTGTCGGGGCTGAAGCTTTCTTT. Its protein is CASSKSGGIVGAEAFF.

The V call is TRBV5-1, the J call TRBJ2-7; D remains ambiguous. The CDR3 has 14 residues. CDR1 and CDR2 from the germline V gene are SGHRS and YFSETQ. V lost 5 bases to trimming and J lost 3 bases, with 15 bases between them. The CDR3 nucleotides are TGCGCCAGCAGAATTGGGCCGGGTGACTACGAGCAGTACTTC. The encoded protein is CASRIGPGDYEQYF.

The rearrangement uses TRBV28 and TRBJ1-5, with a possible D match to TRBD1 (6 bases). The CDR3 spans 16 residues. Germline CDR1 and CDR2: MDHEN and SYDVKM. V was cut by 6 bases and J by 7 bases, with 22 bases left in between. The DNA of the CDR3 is TGTGCCAGCAGCTCCTTTGGACAGAGGGGGGACCAGCCCCAGCATTTT. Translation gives CASSSFGQRGDQPQHF.

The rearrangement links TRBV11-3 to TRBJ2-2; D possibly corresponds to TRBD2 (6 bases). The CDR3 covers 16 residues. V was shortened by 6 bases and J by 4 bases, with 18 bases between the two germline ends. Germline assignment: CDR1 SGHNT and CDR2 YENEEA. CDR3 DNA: TGTGCCAGCAGTAGCGGAGGTAGCGAATTCACCGGGGAGCTGTTTTTT. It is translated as CASSSGGSEFTGELFF.

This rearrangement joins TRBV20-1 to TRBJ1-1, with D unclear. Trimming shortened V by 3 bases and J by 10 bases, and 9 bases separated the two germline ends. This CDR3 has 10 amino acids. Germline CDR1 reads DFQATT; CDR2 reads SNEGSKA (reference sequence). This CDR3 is CSARSVAAFF. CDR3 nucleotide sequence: TGCAGTGCTAGGTCAGTGGCAGCTTTCTTT.

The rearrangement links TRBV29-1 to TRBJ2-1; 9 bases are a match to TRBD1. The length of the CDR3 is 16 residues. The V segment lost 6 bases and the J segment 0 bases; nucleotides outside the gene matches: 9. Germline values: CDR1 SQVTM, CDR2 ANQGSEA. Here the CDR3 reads CSVLNRGPSSYNEQFF. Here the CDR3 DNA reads TGCAGCGTCTTAAACAGGGGGCCGAGCTCCTACAATGAGCAGTTCTTC.

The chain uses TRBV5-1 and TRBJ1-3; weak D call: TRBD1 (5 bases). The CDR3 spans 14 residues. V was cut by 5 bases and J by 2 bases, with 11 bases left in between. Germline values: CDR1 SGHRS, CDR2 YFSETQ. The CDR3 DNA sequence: TGCGCCAGCAGGGCCGTGGGGCCTGGAAACACCATATATTTT. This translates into CASRAVGPGNTIYF.

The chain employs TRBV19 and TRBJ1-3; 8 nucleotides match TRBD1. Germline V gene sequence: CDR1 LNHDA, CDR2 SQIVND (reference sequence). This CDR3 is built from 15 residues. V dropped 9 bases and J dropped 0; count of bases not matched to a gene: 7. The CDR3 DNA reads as TGTGCCAGCGCCAGGGGGCCAAGCTCTGGAAACACCATATATTTT. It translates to CASARGPSSGNTIYF.

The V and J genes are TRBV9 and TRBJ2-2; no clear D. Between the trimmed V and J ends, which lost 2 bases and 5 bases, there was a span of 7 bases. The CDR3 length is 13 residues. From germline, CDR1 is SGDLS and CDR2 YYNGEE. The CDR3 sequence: CASSVLMTGELFF. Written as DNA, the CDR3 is TGTGCCAGCAGCGTGCTGATGACCGGGGAGCTGTTTTTT.

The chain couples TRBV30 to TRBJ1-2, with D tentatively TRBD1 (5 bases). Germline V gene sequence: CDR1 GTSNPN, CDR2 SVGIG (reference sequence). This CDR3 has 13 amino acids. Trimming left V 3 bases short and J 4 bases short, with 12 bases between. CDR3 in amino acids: CAWRLGTAYGYTF. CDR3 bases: TGTGCCTGGAGATTAGGGACTGCCTATGGCTACACCTTC.